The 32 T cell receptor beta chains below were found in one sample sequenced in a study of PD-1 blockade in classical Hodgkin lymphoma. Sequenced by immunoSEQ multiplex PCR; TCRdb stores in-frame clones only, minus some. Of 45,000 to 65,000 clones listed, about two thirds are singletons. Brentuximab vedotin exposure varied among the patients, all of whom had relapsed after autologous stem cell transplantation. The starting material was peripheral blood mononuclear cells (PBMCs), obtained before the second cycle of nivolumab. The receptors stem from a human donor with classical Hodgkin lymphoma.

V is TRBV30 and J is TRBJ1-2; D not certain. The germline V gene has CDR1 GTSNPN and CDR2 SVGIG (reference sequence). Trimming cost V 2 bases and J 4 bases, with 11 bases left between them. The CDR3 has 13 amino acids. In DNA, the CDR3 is TGTGCCTGGAGTAGGAGGGAAACCTATGGCTACACCTTC. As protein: CAWSRRETYGYTF.

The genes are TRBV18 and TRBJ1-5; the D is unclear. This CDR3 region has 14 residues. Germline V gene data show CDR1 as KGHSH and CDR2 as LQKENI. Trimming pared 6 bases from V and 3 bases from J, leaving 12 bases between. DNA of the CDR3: TGTGCCAGCTCTCTCAAGGAGGACAATCAGCCCCAGCATTTT. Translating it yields CASSLKEDNQPQHF.

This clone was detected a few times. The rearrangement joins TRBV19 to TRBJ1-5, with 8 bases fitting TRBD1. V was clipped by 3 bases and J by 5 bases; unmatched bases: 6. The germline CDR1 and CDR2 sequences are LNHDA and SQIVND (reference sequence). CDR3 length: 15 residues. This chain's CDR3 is CASSMSGQGYQPQHF. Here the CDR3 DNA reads TGTGCCAGTAGTATGTCCGGACAGGGCTATCAGCCCCAGCATTTT. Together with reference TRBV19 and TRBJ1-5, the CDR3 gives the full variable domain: DGGITQSPKYLFRKEGQNVTLSCEQNLNHDAMYWYRQDPGQGLRLIYYSQIVNDFQKGDIAEGYSVSREKKESFPLTVTSAQKNPTAFYLCASSMSGQGYQPQHFGDGTRLSIL.

The CDR3 DNA reads as TGTGCCAGCTCACCACTGCCAGGTGGGAACACTGAAGCTTTCTTT. It yields the protein CASSPLPGGNTEAFF. The V gene is TRBV18, the J gene TRBJ1-1, with D unclear. CDR1 is KGHSH, CDR2 LQKENI, per germline. This CDR3 contains 15 residues. Trimming left V 1 base short and J 1 base short, with 10 bases between.

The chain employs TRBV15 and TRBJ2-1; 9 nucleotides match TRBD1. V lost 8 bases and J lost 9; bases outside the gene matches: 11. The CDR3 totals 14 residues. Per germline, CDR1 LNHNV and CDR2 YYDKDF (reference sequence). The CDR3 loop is CATFDRGKSGEQFF. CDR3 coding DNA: TGTGCCACCTTTGACAGGGGGAAATCGGGTGAGCAGTTCTTC.

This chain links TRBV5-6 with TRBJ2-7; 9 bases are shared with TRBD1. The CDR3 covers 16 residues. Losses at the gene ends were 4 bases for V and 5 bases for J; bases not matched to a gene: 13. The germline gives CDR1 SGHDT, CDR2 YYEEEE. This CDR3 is CASSLSTDRGVDEQYF. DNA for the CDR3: TGTGCCAGCAGCCTTTCTACGGACAGGGGAGTAGACGAGCAGTACTTC.

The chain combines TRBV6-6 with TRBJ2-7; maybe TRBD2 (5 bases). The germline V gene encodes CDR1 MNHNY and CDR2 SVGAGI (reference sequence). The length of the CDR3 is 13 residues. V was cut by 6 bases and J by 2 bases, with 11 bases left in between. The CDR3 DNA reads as TGTGCCAGCAGCCCGCGGGCCCCCTACGAGCAGTACTTC. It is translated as CASSPRAPYEQYF.

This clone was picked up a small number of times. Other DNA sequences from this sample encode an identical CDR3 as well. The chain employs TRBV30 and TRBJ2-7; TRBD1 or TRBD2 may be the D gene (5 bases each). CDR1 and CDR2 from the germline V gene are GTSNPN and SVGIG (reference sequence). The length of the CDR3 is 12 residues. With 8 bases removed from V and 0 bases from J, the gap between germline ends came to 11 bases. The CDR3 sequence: CAGGGSSYEQYF. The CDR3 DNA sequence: TGTGCCGGGGGTGGGTCCTCCTACGAGCAGTACTTC. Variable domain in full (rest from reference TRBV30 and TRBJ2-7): SQTIHQWPATLVQPVGSPLSLECTVEGTSNPNLYWYRQAAGRGLQLLFYSVGIGQISSEVPQNLSASRPQDRQFILSSKKLLLSDSGFYLCAGGGSSYEQYFGPGTRLTVT.

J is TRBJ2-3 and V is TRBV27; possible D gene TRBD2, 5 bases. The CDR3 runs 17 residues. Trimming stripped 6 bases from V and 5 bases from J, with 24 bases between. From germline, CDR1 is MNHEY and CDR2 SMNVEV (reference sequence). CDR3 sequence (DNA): TGTGCCAGCAGCCTTAGGGCGGGCGGAACGGCGGGAGATACGCAGTATTTT. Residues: CASSLRAGGTAGDTQYF.

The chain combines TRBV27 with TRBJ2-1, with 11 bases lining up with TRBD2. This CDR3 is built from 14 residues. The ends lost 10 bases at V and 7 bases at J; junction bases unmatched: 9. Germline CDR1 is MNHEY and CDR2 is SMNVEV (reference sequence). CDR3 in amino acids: CATERPSGGNEQFF. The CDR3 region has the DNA TGTGCCACCGAGAGGCCTAGCGGGGGGAATGAGCAGTTCTTC.

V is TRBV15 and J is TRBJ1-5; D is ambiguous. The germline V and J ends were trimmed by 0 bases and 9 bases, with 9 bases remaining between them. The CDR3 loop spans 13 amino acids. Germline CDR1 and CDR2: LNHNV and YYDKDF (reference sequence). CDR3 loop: CATSRERGRPQHF. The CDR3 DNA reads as TGTGCCACCAGCAGAGAGCGTGGCAGGCCCCAGCATTTT.

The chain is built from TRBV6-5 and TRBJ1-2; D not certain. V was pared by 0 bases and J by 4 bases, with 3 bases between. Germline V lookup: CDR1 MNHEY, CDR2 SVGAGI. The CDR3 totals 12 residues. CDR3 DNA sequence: TGTGCCAGCAGTTACTCTGTCTATGGCTACACCTTC. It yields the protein CASSYSVYGYTF.

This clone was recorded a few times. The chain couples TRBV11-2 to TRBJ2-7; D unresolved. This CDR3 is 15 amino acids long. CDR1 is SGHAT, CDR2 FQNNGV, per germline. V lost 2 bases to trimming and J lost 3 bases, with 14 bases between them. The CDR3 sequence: CASSLRSLEDYEQYF. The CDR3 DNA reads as TGTGCCAGCAGCTTAAGGAGCCTCGAGGACTACGAGCAGTACTTC.

CDR3: CASSPQRGETQYF. For the CDR3, the DNA is TGTGCCAGCAGCCCCCAACGAGGAGAGACCCAGTACTTC. The rearrangement links TRBV11-2 to TRBJ2-5, with unresolved D. The CDR3 sequence is 13 residues long. Germline lookup yields CDR1 SGHAT and CDR2 FQNNGV. Between the trimmed V and J ends, which lost 5 bases and 4 bases, there was a span of 11 bases.

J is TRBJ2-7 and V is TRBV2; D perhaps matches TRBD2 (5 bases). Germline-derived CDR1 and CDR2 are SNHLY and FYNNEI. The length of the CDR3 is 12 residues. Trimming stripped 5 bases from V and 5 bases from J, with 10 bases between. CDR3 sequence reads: CASSRESHEQYF. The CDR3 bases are TGTGCCAGCAGTAGGGAGAGCCACGAGCAGTACTTC.

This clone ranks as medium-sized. For the CDR3, the DNA is TGTGCCAGCAGCCTAACCTACGAGCAGTACTTC. This encodes CASSLTYEQYF. The J gene is TRBJ2-7, the V gene TRBV28; D is uncertain. Trimming took off 6 bases at V and 2 bases at J, with 5 bases between the two ends. CDR3 length: 11 amino acids. CDR1 is MDHEN and CDR2 is SYDVKM in the germline V gene.

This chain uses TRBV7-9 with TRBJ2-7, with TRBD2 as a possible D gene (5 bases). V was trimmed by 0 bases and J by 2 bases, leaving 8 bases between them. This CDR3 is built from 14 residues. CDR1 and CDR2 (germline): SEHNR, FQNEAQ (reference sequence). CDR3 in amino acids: CASSLAPGTYEQYF. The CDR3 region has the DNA TGTGCCAGCAGCTTAGCCCCGGGGACCTACGAGCAGTACTTC.

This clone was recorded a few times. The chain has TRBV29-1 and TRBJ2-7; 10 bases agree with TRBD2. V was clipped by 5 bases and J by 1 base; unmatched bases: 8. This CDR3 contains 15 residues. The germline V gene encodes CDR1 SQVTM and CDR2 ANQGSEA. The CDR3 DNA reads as TGCAGCGTTTGGCTAGCGGGAGCCCCATCCTACGAGCAGTACTTC. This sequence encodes CSVWLAGAPSYEQYF.

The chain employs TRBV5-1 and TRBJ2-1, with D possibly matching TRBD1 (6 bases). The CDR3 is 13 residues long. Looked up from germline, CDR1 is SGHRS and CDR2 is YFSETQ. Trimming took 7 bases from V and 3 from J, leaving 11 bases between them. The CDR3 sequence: CASGMDSYNEQFF. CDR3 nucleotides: TGCGCCAGCGGAATGGACAGCTACAATGAGCAGTTCTTC.

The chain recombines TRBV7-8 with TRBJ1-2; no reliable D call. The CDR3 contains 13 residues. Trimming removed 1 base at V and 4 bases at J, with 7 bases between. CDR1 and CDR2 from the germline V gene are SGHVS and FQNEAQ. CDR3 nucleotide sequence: TGTGCCAGCAGCTTAGGAAACACCTATGGCTACACCTTC. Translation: CASSLGNTYGYTF.

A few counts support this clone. CDR3 sequence: CASSEAGTGDQPQHF. Here the CDR3 DNA reads TGTGCCAGCAGTGAAGCGGGGACAGGGGATCAGCCCCAGCATTTT. V usage is TRBV6-1 and J usage is TRBJ1-5; TRBD1 matches 10 bases. After removal of 0 bases from V and 5 bases from J, the junction contained 1 base not matched to a gene. CDR1 is MNHNS, CDR2 SASEGT, per germline. The CDR3 extends over 15 amino acids.

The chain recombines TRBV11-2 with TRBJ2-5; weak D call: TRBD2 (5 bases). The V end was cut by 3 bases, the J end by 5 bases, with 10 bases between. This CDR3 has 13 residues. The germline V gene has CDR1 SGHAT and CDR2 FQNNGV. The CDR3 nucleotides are TGTGCCAGCAGCTTCGGGGTGGGGGAGACCCAGTACTTC. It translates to CASSFGVGETQYF.

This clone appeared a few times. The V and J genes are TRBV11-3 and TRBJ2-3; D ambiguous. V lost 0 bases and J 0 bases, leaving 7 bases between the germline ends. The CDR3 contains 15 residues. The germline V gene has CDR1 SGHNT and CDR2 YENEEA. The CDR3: CASSLDGTSTDTQYF. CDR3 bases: TGTGCCAGCAGCTTAGACGGAACTAGCACAGATACGCAGTATTTT. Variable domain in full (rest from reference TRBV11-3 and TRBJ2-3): EAGVVQSPRYKIIEKKQPVAFWCNPISGHNTLYWYLQNLGQGPELLIRYENEEAVDDSQLPKDRFSAERLKGVDSTLKIQPAELGDSAVYLCASSLDGTSTDTQYFGPGTRLTVL.

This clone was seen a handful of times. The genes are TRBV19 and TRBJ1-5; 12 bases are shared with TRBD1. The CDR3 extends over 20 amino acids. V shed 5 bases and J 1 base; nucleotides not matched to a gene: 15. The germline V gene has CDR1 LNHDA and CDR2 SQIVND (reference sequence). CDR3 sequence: CASSDLFDRGQGASNQPQHF. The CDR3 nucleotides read TGTGCCAGTAGTGATCTATTCGATCGGGGACAGGGGGCGAGCAATCAGCCCCAGCATTTT.

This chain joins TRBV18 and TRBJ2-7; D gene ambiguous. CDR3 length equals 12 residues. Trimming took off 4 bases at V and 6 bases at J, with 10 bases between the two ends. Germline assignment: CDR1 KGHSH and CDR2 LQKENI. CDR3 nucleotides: TGTGCCAGCTCACACGCCCTCGGCGAGCAGTACTTC. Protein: CASSHALGEQYF.

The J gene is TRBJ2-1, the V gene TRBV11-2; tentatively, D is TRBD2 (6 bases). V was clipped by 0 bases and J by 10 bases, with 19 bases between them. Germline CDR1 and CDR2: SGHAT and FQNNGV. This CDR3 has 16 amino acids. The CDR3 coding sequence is TGTGCCAGCAGCTTAGATCTCCAGCGGGCCCTCCCCGAGCAGTTCTTC. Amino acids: CASSLDLQRALPEQFF.

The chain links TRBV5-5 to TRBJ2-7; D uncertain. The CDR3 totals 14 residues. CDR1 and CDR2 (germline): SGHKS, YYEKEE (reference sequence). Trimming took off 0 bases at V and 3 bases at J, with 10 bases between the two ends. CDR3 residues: CASSLVGSRYEQYF. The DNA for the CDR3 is TGTGCCAGCAGCTTGGTCGGTAGCCGCTACGAGCAGTACTTC.

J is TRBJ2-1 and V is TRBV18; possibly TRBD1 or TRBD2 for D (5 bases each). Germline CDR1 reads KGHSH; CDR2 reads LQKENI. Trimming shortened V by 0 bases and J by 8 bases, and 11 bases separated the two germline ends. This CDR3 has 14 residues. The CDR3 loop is CASSPPLMGDEQFF. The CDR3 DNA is TGTGCCAGCTCACCACCACTCATGGGGGATGAGCAGTTCTTC. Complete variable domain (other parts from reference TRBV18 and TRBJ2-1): NAGVMQNPRHLVRRRGQEARLRCSPMKGHSHVYWYRQLPEEGLKFMVYLQKENIIDESGMPKERFSAEFPKEGPSILRIQQVVRGDSAAYFCASSPPLMGDEQFFGPGTRLTVL.

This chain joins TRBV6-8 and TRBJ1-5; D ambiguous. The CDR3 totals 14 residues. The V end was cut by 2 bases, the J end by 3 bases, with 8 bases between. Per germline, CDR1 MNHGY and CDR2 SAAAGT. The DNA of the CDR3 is TGTGCCAGCAGTTACGGTCCTCCCAATCAGCCCCAGCATTTT. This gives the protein CASSYGPPNQPQHF.

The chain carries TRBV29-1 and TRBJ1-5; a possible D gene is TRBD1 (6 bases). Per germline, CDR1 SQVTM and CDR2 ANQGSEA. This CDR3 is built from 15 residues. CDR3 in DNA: TGCAGTGCCTCAGGGGTGGGGGAGAGCAATCAGCCCCAGCATTTT. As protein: CSASGVGESNQPQHF.

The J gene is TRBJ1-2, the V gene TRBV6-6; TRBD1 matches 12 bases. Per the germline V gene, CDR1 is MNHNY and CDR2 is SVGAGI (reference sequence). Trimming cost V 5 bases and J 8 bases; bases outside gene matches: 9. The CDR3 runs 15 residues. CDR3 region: CASSPGTGGGAGYTF. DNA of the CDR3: TGTGCCAGCAGTCCCGGGACAGGGGGCGGCGCGGGCTACACCTTC.

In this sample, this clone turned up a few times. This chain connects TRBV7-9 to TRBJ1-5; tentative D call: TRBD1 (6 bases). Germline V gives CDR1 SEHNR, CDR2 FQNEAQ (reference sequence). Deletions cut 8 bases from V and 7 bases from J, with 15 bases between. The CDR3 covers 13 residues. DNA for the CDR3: TGTGCCAGCCAGGGGATCCTGAACCAGCCCCAGCATTTT. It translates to CASQGILNQPQHF.